The 24 T cell receptor beta chains below all came from one sample that was sequenced in a study of blood T cell repertoires in COVID-19. Clones were sequenced by immunoSEQ multiplex PCR, and TCRdb holds only the in-frame ones, with some missing. Among 150,000 to 170,000 clones, approximately 83% were seen once, and the ten largest hold less than 30%. Sequencing was performed on peripheral blood. Receptor source: a woman aged 55-70 years with acute or convalescent COVID-19.

This clone is a singleton in its sample. This sequence joins TRBV9 and TRBJ2-1; D might be TRBD1 (5 bases). CDR1 is SGDLS, CDR2 YYNGEE, per germline. The CDR3 covers 16 residues. The V end lost 4 bases, the J end lost 4 bases, and 18 bases lay between the germline ends. The chain's CDR3 is CASSTDVGQLYNEQFF. The CDR3 DNA follows: TGTGCCAGCAGCACTGACGTGGGGCAGCTATACAATGAGCAGTTCTTC.

Only one count was recorded for this clone. This chain links TRBV5-1 with TRBJ1-3; TRBD1 is a possible D gene (6 bases). The ends were cut back, 0 bases at V and 4 bases at J, with 8 bases in the middle. This CDR3 is 14 amino acids long. Germline V CDR1 and CDR2: SGHRS, YFSETQ. CDR3 sequence reads: CASSLGGPGNTIYF. CDR3 bases: TGCGCCAGCAGCTTGGGGGGGCCCGGAAACACCATATATTTT.

The J gene is TRBJ1-5, the V gene TRBV28; D remains ambiguous. This CDR3 comprises 13 residues. Germline V gene sequence: CDR1 MDHEN, CDR2 SYDVKM. The V gene lost 7 bases and the J gene lost 2 bases, with 9 bases spanning the gap. The CDR3 reads CASKVGGNQPQHF. CDR3 nucleotide sequence: TGTGCCAGCAAGGTCGGAGGCAATCAGCCCCAGCATTTT.

J is TRBJ2-2 and V is TRBV13; TRBD1 agrees at 8 bases. Looked up from germline, CDR1 is PRHDT and CDR2 is FYEKMQ (reference sequence). V lost 3 bases, J lost 5 bases, and 8 bases stayed unmatched. The CDR3 length is 16 residues. The CDR3 DNA reads as TGTGCCAGCAGCTTGCGGCCAGGGGGCAGGACCGGGGAGCTGTTTTTT. It encodes CASSLRPGGRTGELFF.

This clone was recorded only once. The chain uses TRBV3-1 (or the pseudogene TRBV3-2) and TRBJ1-2, with TRBD1 matching over 7 bases. This CDR3 has 13 amino acids. CDR1 and CDR2 (germline): LGHDT, YNNKEL (reference sequence). The V gene end was trimmed by 5 bases and the J gene end by 4 bases; junction bases not matched to a gene: 4. In DNA, the CDR3 is TGTGCCAGCAGCGTGGGACAGACCTATGGCTACACCTTC. As protein: CASSVGQTYGYTF.

V and J are TRBV6-4 and TRBJ2-3; D gene ambiguous. The length of the CDR3 is 13 residues. Trimming removed 1 base from V and 1 base from J, with 3 bases in between. Germline CDR1 and CDR2: MRHNA and SNTAGT. The CDR3 region has the DNA TGTGCCAGCAGTGACTTAGGCACAGATACGCAGTATTTT. Residues: CASSDLGTDTQYF.

The chain joins TRBV7-2 to TRBJ2-1, with 14 nucleotides matching TRBD2. The CDR3 is made up of 17 amino acids. Germline lookup yields CDR1 SGHTA and CDR2 FQGNSA. The junction had 11 bases not matched to a gene; V was cut back by 4 bases and J by 9 bases. The CDR3 reads CASSSIPTSGGAIEQFF. The CDR3 bases are TGTGCCAGCAGCTCCATTCCGACTAGCGGGGGGGCAATTGAGCAGTTCTTC.

The chain's CDR3 is CSASSIDRDYGYTF. Here the CDR3 DNA reads TGCAGTGCTAGTTCGATAGACAGGGACTATGGCTACACCTTC. The V gene is TRBV20-1, the J gene TRBJ1-2, with 7 bases lining up with TRBD1. V shed 3 bases and J 3 bases; nucleotides not matched to a gene: 7. There are 14 residues in the CDR3. CDR1 and CDR2 (germline): DFQATT, SNEGSKA (reference sequence).

The chain joins TRBV27 to TRBJ2-3; D ambiguous. The CDR3 contains 15 residues. The ends were cut back, 0 bases at V and 1 base at J, with 8 bases in the middle. Germline lookup yields CDR1 MNHEY and CDR2 SMNVEV (reference sequence). This CDR3 is CASSLSRVGTDTQYF. DNA of the CDR3: TGTGCCAGCAGTTTATCCCGCGTTGGCACAGATACGCAGTATTTT.

This chain joins TRBV10-1 and TRBJ1-6; D is uncertain. The CDR3 covers 13 residues. V was pared by 5 bases and J by 7 bases, with 9 bases between. The germline gives CDR1 WNHNN, CDR2 SYGVQD (reference sequence). The DNA of the CDR3 is TGCGCCAGCAGTCTGAGTCGGAATTCACCCCTCCACTTT. It encodes CASSLSRNSPLHF.

V is TRBV12-3 or TRBV12-4 and J is TRBJ2-5, with D hard to call. Deletions cut 6 bases from V and 8 bases from J, with 13 bases between. The length of the CDR3 is 12 residues. CDR3 amino acids: CASRFGLGTQYF. The CDR3 region has the DNA TGTGCCAGCAGGTTCGGCCTAGGAACCCAGTACTTC.

The rearrangement uses TRBV20-1 and TRBJ2-1; 7 bases are shared with TRBD1. Germline CDR1 DFQATT, CDR2 SNEGSKA (reference sequence). V shed 6 bases and J 10 bases; nucleotides not matched to a gene: 6. This CDR3 contains 11 residues. CDR3 DNA sequence: TGCAGTGCCCTTAGGGGGCGAGAGCAGTTCTTC. It is translated as CSALRGREQFF.

V usage is TRBV27 and J usage is TRBJ2-2; D might be TRBD1 (5 bases). Trimming removed 3 bases at V and 9 bases at J, with 20 bases between. This CDR3 spans 16 amino acids. The V gene's germline CDR1 is MNHEY and CDR2 SMNVEV (reference sequence). CDR3 residues: CASSFRPTELFRELFF. The CDR3 DNA follows: TGTGCCAGCAGTTTCCGACCGACAGAATTATTTAGGGAGCTGTTTTTT.

V and J are TRBV27 and TRBJ1-3, with D unresolved. V was trimmed by 2 bases and J by 0 bases, leaving 8 bases between them. The CDR3 loop spans 15 amino acids. Germline V gene lookup returns CDR1 MNHEY and CDR2 SMNVEV (reference sequence). The CDR3 here is CASSLVAGSGNTIYF. The DNA for the CDR3 is TGTGCCAGCAGTTTAGTTGCGGGCTCTGGAAACACCATATATTTT.

The rearrangement joins TRBV7-2 to TRBJ1-2; 7 bases align to TRBD1. V dropped 4 bases and J dropped 8; count of bases not matched to a gene: 7. Germline V gives CDR1 SGHTA, CDR2 FQGNSA. CDR3 length: 13 residues. This chain's CDR3 is CASSWGQYQGYTF. The CDR3 DNA reads as TGTGCCAGCAGCTGGGGACAGTATCAGGGCTACACCTTC.

This chain uses TRBV9 with TRBJ1-1; 7 bases fit TRBD1. After removal of 4 bases from V and 9 bases from J, the junction contained 12 bases not matched to a gene. CDR1 and CDR2 from the germline V gene are SGDLS and YYNGEE. The CDR3 spans 14 residues. Here the CDR3 DNA reads TGTGCCAGCAGCAAGAGCCGGGACAGATATCAAGCTTTCTTT. It is translated as CASSKSRDRYQAFF.

V and J are TRBV30 and TRBJ1-3; 7 nucleotides align to TRBD1. The CDR3 is 12 residues long. Germline CDR1 and CDR2: GTSNPN and SVGIG (reference sequence). Trimming cost V 6 bases and J 5 bases; bases outside gene matches: 4. CDR3 nucleotides: TGTGCCTGTGACAGGGTGAGAAACACCATATATTTT. It specifies CACDRVRNTIYF.

This chain joins TRBV6-5 and TRBJ1-1; D is uncertain. Germline-derived CDR1 and CDR2 are MNHEY and SVGAGI. Trimming pared 7 bases from V and 1 base from J, leaving 16 bases between. The CDR3 consists of 15 residues. The chain's CDR3 is CASTQSLRENTEAFF. The CDR3 DNA sequence: TGTGCCAGCACCCAAAGCCTCCGGGAGAACACTGAAGCTTTCTTT.

The rearrangement uses TRBV18 and TRBJ2-7; a weak D match, TRBD1 (5 bases). Trimming left V 5 bases short and J 0 bases short, with 11 bases between. Germline CDR1 KGHSH, CDR2 LQKENI. The CDR3 sequence is 14 residues long. The CDR3, as DNA: TGTGCCAGCTCAACAGGTTCTAGCTCCTACGAGCAGTACTTC. Protein sequence: CASSTGSSSYEQYF.

The rearrangement uses TRBV7-9 and TRBJ1-2; D may be TRBD1 (5 bases). The V gene's germline CDR1 is SEHNR and CDR2 FQNEAQ (reference sequence). The V and J ends lost 5 bases and 5 bases respectively, with 18 bases between them. This CDR3 spans 15 amino acids. This CDR3 reads CASSPLGTWVYGYTF. CDR3 DNA sequence: TGTGCCAGCAGCCCCCTCGGGACTTGGGTGTATGGCTACACCTTC.

The chain uses TRBV9 and TRBJ1-1, with a possible D match to TRBD1 (5 bases). Germline V lookup: CDR1 SGDLS, CDR2 YYNGEE. This CDR3 comprises 13 residues. V gave up 6 bases and J gave up 1 base, with 10 bases separating them. CDR3: CASTKTENTEAFF. In nucleotides, the CDR3 is TGTGCCAGCACCAAGACAGAGAACACTGAAGCTTTCTTT.

This clone was detected a few times. The genes are TRBV9 and TRBJ2-1; 7 bases are shared with TRBD1. The V segment lost 3 bases and the J segment 7 bases; nucleotides outside the gene matches: 7. The CDR3 contains 14 residues. Germline V lookup: CDR1 SGDLS, CDR2 YYNGEE. The CDR3 DNA reads TGTGCCAGCAGCGGGACGAGGGGGCCTAATGAGCAGTTCTTC. This gives the protein CASSGTRGPNEQFF.

This clone appeared once. CDR3 nucleotide sequence: TGTGCAAGTCGCCTTGGACAGCAAGGTTATACGCAGTATTTT. Amino acids: CASRLGQQGYTQYF. This chain uses TRBV12-2 with TRBJ2-3; no DNA check was done on the table's D call, TRBD1. TRBV12-2 is tagged as a pseudogene. CDR3 length: 14 residues.

The chain is built from TRBV19 and TRBJ1-2, with D maybe TRBD1 (5 bases). The germline gives CDR1 LNHDA, CDR2 SQIVND (reference sequence). This CDR3 comprises 13 residues. Trimming stripped 9 bases from V and 2 bases from J, with 13 bases between. The DNA for the CDR3 is TGTGCCAGCCGCCGGCGACAGAACTATGGCTACACCTTC. Translated: CASRRRQNYGYTF.